The 20 T cell receptor beta chains listed next were all sequenced from one sample in a study of T cells in Graves' hyperthyroidism and ophthalmopathy. RNA transcripts were the template for amplifying TCR beta CDR3 regions. RT-PCR in the first round (using the HTBI primer set) targeted the TCR CDR3. TCRdb passed the multiplex PCR reads through MiXCR, listing each CDR3 protein once. The table has approximately 640,000 distinct CDR3 sequences, 40% to 55% seen once. Sequenced input: peripheral blood or thyroid tissue (not recorded which). The source is an adult man with Graves' disease, either hyperthyroidism or ophthalmopathy (not recorded which).

This clonotype was found many times. This rearrangement joins TRBV7-8 to TRBJ2-7, with 9 bases fitting TRBD2. Germline loops: CDR1 SGHVS, CDR2 FQNEAQ. The CDR3 extends over 14 amino acids. V shed 3 bases, J shed 6 bases, and the junction held 6 bases outside the gene matches. The CDR3 protein is CASSLSGGRGEQYF. In DNA form, the CDR3 reads TGTGCCAGCAGCTTGAGCGGGGGGAGGGGCGAGCAGTACTTC.

This clonotype was seen at least ten times. This sequence joins TRBV2 and TRBJ1-4; D is undetermined. Germline V CDR1 and CDR2: SNHLY, FYNNEI. V was pared by 7 bases and J by 3 bases, with 15 bases between. CDR3 length: 15 residues. The CDR3 spells CASTPTRAANEKLFF. CDR3 DNA sequence: TGTGCCAGCACCCCAACGAGGGCTGCTAATGAAAAACTGTTTTTT.

This chain links TRBV16 with TRBJ1-1; no clear D gene. CDR3 length: 13 residues. Trimming left V 3 bases short and J 6 bases short, with 11 bases between. Germline-derived CDR1 and CDR2 are KGHSY and FQNENV. The CDR3 DNA reads as TGTGCCAGCAGCCATCCGACTTGGGCTGAAGCTTTCTTT. It specifies CASSHPTWAEAFF.

This clonotype was observed at least ten times. The chain recombines TRBV29-1 with TRBJ1-2, with TRBD1 identical over 7 bases. The germline V gene has CDR1 SQVTM and CDR2 ANQGSEA. The CDR3 length is 13 residues. Germline trimming cut 3 bases from V and 6 bases from J; bases unmatched to any gene: 7. CDR3 loop: CSVEGTASHGYTF. The CDR3 coding sequence is TGCAGCGTTGAGGGGACAGCTTCCCATGGCTACACCTTC.

The table lists this clonotype with a few counts. The rearrangement joins TRBV6-1 to TRBJ1-1; the D is unclear. The V end was cut by 6 bases, the J end by 9 bases, with 17 bases between. Germline V gives CDR1 MNHNS, CDR2 SASEGT. The CDR3 extends over 13 amino acids. The CDR3 reads CASRIESVGKAFF. CDR3 nucleotide sequence: TGTGCCAGCAGGATCGAGAGTGTGGGAAAAGCTTTCTTT.

Many counts were recorded for this clonotype. Compared with germline, one end of the junction differs, possibly owing to a read error. The CDR3 reads CASSLTGAGANVLTF. Written as DNA, the CDR3 is TGTGCCAGCAGCTTGACGGGCGCTGGGGCCAACGTCCTGACTTTC. The V and J genes are TRBV5-1 and TRBJ2-6; D unresolved. This CDR3 is 15 amino acids long. Germline V gives CDR1 SGHRS, CDR2 YFSETQ.

This clonotype has ten or more counts. The gene calls are TRBV7-9 and TRBJ2-7; no firm D call. V dropped 0 bases and J dropped 3 bases, with 9 bases sitting between them. The CDR3 extends over 14 amino acids. Germline CDR1 is SEHNR and CDR2 is FQNEAQ (reference sequence). CDR3 amino acids: CASSLAIGFYEQYF. The CDR3 DNA reads TGTGCCAGCAGCTTAGCGATTGGCTTCTACGAGCAGTACTTC.

As concerns this clonotype: The DNA is left out, because the CDR3 cannot be placed on it with certainty; the CDR3 is given as TCRdb lists it. This chain joins TRBV7-9 and TRBJ2-7; the tabulated D call, TRBD2, remains unverified against the DNA. The CDR3 has 19 amino acids, counting both end residues. Germline V gives CDR1 SEHNR, CDR2 FQNEAQ (reference sequence). The CDR3 protein is CASSFYICSASEQGWEQYF.

At least ten counts were recorded for this clonotype. The V call is TRBV10-3, the J call TRBJ2-6; possibly TRBD1 for D (6 bases). Germline loops: CDR1 ENHRY, CDR2 SYGVKD. The CDR3 is made up of 17 amino acids. V lost 6 bases to trimming and J lost 2 bases, with 17 bases between them. CDR3 protein: CAIRSGDAPAGANVLTF. The CDR3 nucleotides are TGTGCCATCAGATCAGGGGATGCCCCAGCTGGGGCCAACGTCCTGACTTTC.

The chain uses TRBV5-4 and TRBJ1-2; 11 nucleotides line up with TRBD1. Germline V lookup: CDR1 SGHNT, CDR2 YYREEE (reference sequence). The trim removed 4 bases at V and 2 bases at J, leaving 4 bases unmatched. There are 15 residues in the CDR3. CDR3 region: CASSGRTGGNYGYTF. The CDR3 DNA reads as TGTGCCAGCAGCGGGCGGACAGGGGGCAACTATGGCTACACCTTC.

The chain couples TRBV6-1 to TRBJ2-7, with 8 bases identical to TRBD1. The CDR3 is 19 amino acids. J lost 4 bases, V lost 7 bases, and 24 bases had no gene match. The germline V gene encodes CDR1 MNHNS and CDR2 SASEGT. The CDR3, as DNA: TGTGCCAGCAAAGGAACAGGGGGTTTTTCGTCCTTAGCGTTATACGAGCAGTACTTC. This gives the protein CASKGTGGFSSLALYEQYF.

Regarding this clonotype: Germline is not matched at one junction end, which may reflect a read error. This chain links TRBV25-1 with TRBJ1-6; D perhaps matches TRBD1 (6 bases). This CDR3 comprises 14 residues. Germline loops: CDR1 MGHDK, CDR2 SYGVNS. Here the CDR3 reads CASSGGYYSSPLHF. CDR3 in DNA: TGTGCCTCCTCCGGGGGCTACTATAGTTCACCCCTCCACTTT.

This clonotype was observed a few times. The CDR3 reads CASSYRGMNTEAFF. In DNA, the CDR3 is TGTGCCAGCAGTTACAGGGGCATGAACACTGAAGCTTTCTTT. The chain recombines TRBV7-2 with TRBJ1-1; TRBD1 matches 7 bases. Per the germline V gene, CDR1 is SGHTA and CDR2 is FQGNSA. The CDR3 spans 14 residues. Trimming took 6 bases from V and 0 from J; bases not matched to a gene: 4. The full variable domain, rest sourced from reference TRBV7-2 and TRBJ1-1, is GAGVSQSPSNKVTEKGKDVELRCDPISGHTALYWYRQSLGQGLEFLIYFQGNSAPDKSGLPSDRFSAERTGGSVSTLTIQRTQQEDSAVYLCASSYRGMNTEAFFGQGTRLTVV.

This clonotype was counted at least ten times. This sequence joins TRBV2 and TRBJ1-1; 7 nucleotides agree with TRBD1. The junction had 2 bases not matched to a gene; V was cut back by 5 bases and J by 2 bases. Germline V gives CDR1 SNHLY, CDR2 FYNNEI. The CDR3 spans 13 residues. DNA for the CDR3: TGTGCCAGCAGTCGGGACAGCAACACTGAAGCTTTCTTT. It is translated as CASSRDSNTEAFF.

Note on this clonotype: This clone may be a read error of a much larger clone one base away. This chain joins TRBV12-3 or TRBV12-4 and TRBJ2-5, with D possibly matching TRBD2 (7 bases). The CDR3 is 13 residues long. V shed 5 bases and J shed 9 bases, with 16 bases lying between them. The CDR3 region is CASSGGEGEAQYF. The CDR3 DNA sequence: TGTGCCAGCAGTGGCGGGGAGGGGGAGGCCCAGTACTTC.

The V call is TRBV5-6, the J call TRBJ2-7, with 7 bases that match TRBD1. Germline V gene lookup returns CDR1 SGHDT and CDR2 YYEEEE. J gave up 6 bases and V 4 bases, and 16 bases lay outside the gene matches. The CDR3 totals 16 residues. The CDR3 region has the DNA TGTGCCAGCAGCCAAGCGTCCTCAGGGGGATGGGCCGAGCAGTACTTC. It codes for CASSQASSGGWAEQYF.

This clonotype has ten or more counts. The chain recombines TRBV15 with TRBJ1-5; no clear D. Germline lookup yields CDR1 LNHNV and CDR2 YYDKDF (reference sequence). The CDR3 has 17 amino acids. Trimming pared 1 base from V and 3 bases from J, leaving 16 bases between. The CDR3 sequence is CATSRAMSPLDNQPQHF. The CDR3 coding sequence is TGTGCCACCAGCAGAGCCATGAGTCCGTTGGACAATCAGCCCCAGCATTTT.

As concerns this clonotype: This could be a read error, since a much larger clone is one nucleotide away. The chain links TRBV7-9 to TRBJ2-5; perhaps D is TRBD1 or TRBD2 (5 bases each). The CDR3 has 19 residues. Germline V lookup: CDR1 SEHNR, CDR2 FQNEAQ (reference sequence). The CDR3 region is CASSFPLGESGTNQEAQYF. Here the CDR3 DNA reads TGTGCCAGCAGCTTCCCCCTAGGGGAGAGCGGCACTAACCAAGAGGCCCAGTACTTC. Full variable domain (outside the CDR3, taken from reference TRBV7-9 and TRBJ2-5): DTGVSQNPRHKITKRGQNVTFRCDPISEHNRLYWYRQTLGQGPEFLTYFQNEAQLEKSRLLSDRFSAERPKGSFSTLEIQRTEQGDSAMYLCASSFPLGESGTNQEAQYFGPGTRLLVL.

Ten or more counts support this clonotype. The chain recombines TRBV5-6 with TRBJ1-6, with 7 bases matching TRBD1. Per germline, CDR1 SGHDT and CDR2 YYEEEE. V dropped 2 bases and J dropped 9; count of bases not matched to a gene: 5. The CDR3 sequence is 14 residues long. CDR3 bases: TGTGCCAGCAGCTTAACAGGGGTACTTTCACCCCTCCACTTT. It is translated as CASSLTGVLSPLHF. Full variable domain (remainder filled in from reference TRBV5-6 and TRBJ1-6): DAGVTQSPTHLIKTRGQQVTLRCSPKSGHDTVSWYQQALGQGPQFIFQYYEEEERQRGNFPDRFSGHQFPNYSSELNVNALLLGDSALYLCASSLTGVLSPLHFGNGTRLTVT.

V gene TRBV10-3 combines with J gene TRBJ2-7; D is unresolved. Germline assignment: CDR1 ENHRY and CDR2 SYGVKD. The CDR3 extends over 11 amino acids. The V and J ends lost 10 bases and 10 bases respectively, with 17 bases between them. The chain's CDR3 is CASSHGPVQYF. The DNA for the CDR3 is TGTGCCAGCAGCCACGGTCCCGTCCAGTACTTC.